Described below is a single TCR beta chain sequence and its context. This clone's antigen is unknown. Base qualities are missing; no much larger clone stands one base away. TCRbeta CDR3 regions were amplified from genomic DNA using the immunoSEQ Assay, a bias-controlled multiplex PCR. The authors' pipeline ran thus. The number of nucleated cells in each sample was estimated by amplification of reference gene primers within the assay. To quantify the absolute abundance of each unique TCRbeta CDR3 rearrangement, sequence reads were collapsed and filtered. For each sample, productive Simpson clonality was calculated as the square root of Simpson's diversity index over productive rearrangements. TCRdb took this table from immuneACCESS and kept in-frame rearrangements with V and J called. Such tables lack part of the clones; where checked against another copy, unresolved V genes explain under half of the gap, and the rest is unexplained. D and trimming were read from the DNA, whereas the V and J calls and clone size are those reported in that table. The sample table holds over 50,000 clones, of which approximately 80% were seen once. The top ten hold 5% to 6% of the sample.

The germline V gene provides CDR1 SGHNT and CDR2 YENEEA. From the cysteine up to the phenylalanine, the CDR3 has a length of 14 residues. The kept DNA is CDR3 alone, 42 bases in frame from the first base. V loses 3 bases of germline sequence and J loses 4 bases, and the interval between the two ends is 7 bases. The sample belongs to a study of blood T cell repertoires in COVID-19 (dated by TCRdb to about 2020). With respect to the entire study: The collaborator samples originated in the United States, Italy and Spain and spanned the acute and convalescent phases of COVID-19. The prospective study material was composed of cDNA or gDNA derived from T cells, B-cell-depleted T cells, or PBMCs. Subjects who had been exposed to COVID-19, were actively infected with it, or had recovered from it provided the deeply sampled blood TCRbeta repertoires that made up the dataset. The repertoires were made available in a free public database intended to serve as a resource for research on the immune response to SARS-CoV-2. The samples were drawn from two sources: the first 160 participants of the ongoing ImmuneRACE study, and 1,200 or so subjects contributed by 6 global collaborators. A de-identified subject ID, COVID-19 status, age in years and sex were almost always included in the sample metadata. Where available, HLA class I and class II types were obtained from metadata supplied by the sample provider rather than from assay-based typing. The investigation overall reported the following: The quantity of clinical and demographic metadata differed by source and by participant and was supplied without curation.

Whole blood was collected in K2EDTA tubes by collaborating institutions according to the institutions' own protocols. Collaborator samples were shipped for TCRbeta analysis as frozen whole blood, isolated PBMCs, or DNA extracted from either sample type. The source of this sequence is a man in his 70s with acute or convalescent COVID-19. In this chain, TRBV11-3 is recombined with TRBJ1-6; the best D guess is TRBD1, with 6 bases matching. The specimen was peripheral blood. This receptor has the CDR3 CASSLGQYNSPLHF. The DNA is TGTGCCAGCAGCTTGGGACAATATAATTCACCCCTCCACTTT.